These 15 T cell receptor beta chains came from one sample sequenced in a study of CD8 T cells in Susac syndrome. RNA was extracted with the RNeasy kit, and a quantity of about 0.45 to 1 ug was reverse transcribed using random hexamers. TCRdb passed the immunoSEQ multiplex PCR reads through MiXCR, listing each CDR3 protein once. The repertoire consists of over 20,000 distinct CDR3 sequences, with roughly 95% occurring once and the leading ten covering 0.55% to 0.7%. The sequenced sample was CD8+ T cells from PBMCs. The receptors were sampled from a human donor with Susac syndrome.

The V gene is TRBV29-1, the J gene TRBJ2-7; 7 bases are shared with TRBD2. V dropped 4 bases and J dropped 3; count of bases not matched to a gene: 9. Germline V gene data show CDR1 as SQVTM and CDR2 as ANQGSEA. The CDR3 consists of 14 residues. The CDR3 bases are TGCAGCGTTGGCCCGGACGGGGGGAACTACGAGCAGTACTTC. Its protein product is CSVGPDGGNYEQYF.

This clonotype was detected once. CDR3 in amino acids: CASSDDSSYEQYF. The CDR3 DNA is TGTGCCAGCAGTGACGACAGCTCCTACGAGCAGTACTTC. The V call is TRBV25-1, the J call TRBJ2-7, with D possibly matching TRBD1 (5 bases). Germline assignment: CDR1 MGHDK and CDR2 SYGVNS. The V end lost 3 bases, the J end lost 0 bases, and 6 bases lay between the germline ends. The CDR3 contains 13 residues.

This rearrangement joins TRBV7-9 to TRBJ1-1, with D possibly TRBD1 on 6 matching bases. Per germline, CDR1 SEHNR and CDR2 FQNEAQ (reference sequence). This CDR3 is built from 14 residues. Trimming stripped 3 bases from V and 5 bases from J, with 13 bases between. CDR3 DNA: TGTGCCAGCAGCTTGGGGGGCGCGGGAACTGAAGCTTTCTTT. This encodes CASSLGGAGTEAFF.

This clonotype was detected only once. The V call is TRBV7-2, the J call TRBJ2-7, with TRBD1 identical over 8 bases. Germline CDR1 SGHTA, CDR2 FQGNSA. V was pared by 5 bases and J by 2 bases, with 2 bases of the junction left unmatched. The CDR3 consists of 13 residues. In nucleotides, the CDR3 is TGTGCCAGCAGCCAGGACAGGGCCTACGAGCAGTACTTC. The encoded protein is CASSQDRAYEQYF. The full variable domain, its missing parts supplied by reference TRBV7-2 and TRBJ2-7, is GAGVSQSPSNKVTEKGKDVELRCDPISGHTALYWYRQSLGQGLEFLIYFQGNSAPDKSGLPSDRFSAERTGGSVSTLTIQRTQQEDSAVYLCASSQDRAYEQYFGPGTRLTVT.

Concerning this clonotype: A read error may account for a junction end that differs from germline. The chain couples TRBV28 to TRBJ2-3, with 8 nucleotides matching TRBD1. CDR1 MDHEN and CDR2 SYDVKM come from the germline V gene. The length of the CDR3 is 12 residues. In nucleotides, the CDR3 is TGTGCCAGCAGGCCGGGGACAGGTACGCAGTATTTT. Its protein is CASRPGTGTQYF.

V is TRBV28 and J is TRBJ1-5; TRBD1 matches at 10 bases. The CDR3 totals 18 residues. Germline CDR1 and CDR2: MDHEN and SYDVKM. Losses at the gene ends were 2 bases for V and 1 base for J; bases not matched to a gene: 8. This CDR3 is CASSLDVTGQGSNQPQHF. CDR3 DNA: TGTGCCAGCAGTTTAGACGTCACGGGACAGGGGAGCAATCAGCCCCAGCATTTT.

The rearrangement joins TRBV7-9 to TRBJ2-3, with TRBD1 as a possible D gene (6 bases). The CDR3 totals 17 residues. V lost 5 bases and J 0 bases, leaving 18 bases between the germline ends. Germline assignment: CDR1 SEHNR and CDR2 FQNEAQ (reference sequence). The CDR3 DNA reads as TGTGCCAGCAGCCCAATTCGACAGGTCCGCAGCACAGATACGCAGTATTTT. Amino acids: CASSPIRQVRSTDTQYF.

The chain employs TRBV9 and TRBJ2-7, with 7 bases identical to TRBD2. J gave up 2 bases and V 4 bases, and 9 bases lay outside the gene matches. This CDR3 is 15 amino acids long. The germline V gene has CDR1 SGDLS and CDR2 YYNGEE. The CDR3 is CASSPFSGATYEQYF. DNA of the CDR3: TGTGCCAGCAGCCCATTCAGCGGGGCTACCTACGAGCAGTACTTC.

The genes are TRBV28 and TRBJ2-3; 7 positions match TRBD2. This CDR3 contains 14 residues. Germline V gene sequence: CDR1 MDHEN, CDR2 SYDVKM. The V gene end was trimmed by 6 bases and the J gene end by 2 bases; junction bases not matched to a gene: 5. DNA of the CDR3: TGTGCCAGCAGCTCAAGCGGGATCACAGATACGCAGTATTTT. Translating gives CASSSSGITDTQYF.

This sequence joins TRBV28 and TRBJ2-3; tentative D call: TRBD2 (7 bases). The CDR3 sequence is 16 residues long. Germline assignment: CDR1 MDHEN and CDR2 SYDVKM. The V end was cut by 6 bases, the J end by 3 bases, with 19 bases between. In DNA, the CDR3 is TGTGCCAGCAGAGTTCGGGGGGCGTTCGTTACAGATACGCAGTATTTT. It is translated as CASRVRGAFVTDTQYF.

In its sample, this clonotype was seen once. The chain is built from TRBV28 and TRBJ2-4; D perhaps matches TRBD1 (5 bases). The CDR3 totals 14 residues. Germline CDR1 reads MDHEN; CDR2 reads SYDVKM. V lost 6 bases and J 8 bases, leaving 17 bases between the germline ends. DNA of the CDR3: TGTGCCAGCAGCGACCACACAGGTATACACATTCAGTACTTC. Translated, it gives CASSDHTGIHIQYF.

J is TRBJ2-7 and V is TRBV5-1; the D gene is possibly TRBD1 (6 bases). Trimming removed 0 bases at V and 1 base at J, with 8 bases between. The CDR3 has 14 residues. Germline CDR1 is SGHRS and CDR2 is YFSETQ. The CDR3 region has the DNA TGCGCCAGCAGCTTGGGACAGGCGTCCTACGAGCAGTACTTC. It specifies CASSLGQASYEQYF. Full variable domain (missing parts from reference TRBV5-1 and TRBJ2-7): KAGVTQTPRYLIKTRGQQVTLSCSPISGHRSVSWYQQTPGQGLQFLFEYFSETQRNKGNFPGRFSGRQFSNSRSEMNVSTLELGDSALYLCASSLGQASYEQYFGPGTRLTVT.

This chain connects TRBV7-9 to TRBJ2-5; D may be TRBD2 (6 bases). Trimming took 8 bases from V and 0 from J, leaving 16 bases between them. Germline values: CDR1 SEHNR, CDR2 FQNEAQ (reference sequence). CDR3 size: 15 residues. The CDR3 sequence: CASLVIGGNQETQYF. CDR3 nucleotide sequence: TGTGCCAGCCTCGTCATTGGCGGGAACCAAGAGACCCAGTACTTC. The entire variable domain, with the rest obtained from reference TRBV7-9 and TRBJ2-5, is as follows: DTGVSQNPRHKITKRGQNVTFRCDPISEHNRLYWYRQTLGQGPEFLTYFQNEAQLEKSRLLSDRFSAERPKGSFSTLEIQRTEQGDSAMYLCASLVIGGNQETQYFGPGTRLLVL.

This chain links TRBV3-1 with TRBJ1-1, with D perhaps TRBD1 (5 bases). Trimming took off 7 bases at V and 2 bases at J, with 23 bases between the two ends. Germline V gene sequence: CDR1 LGHDT, CDR2 YNNKEL (reference sequence). The CDR3 runs 17 residues. CDR3 in DNA: TGTGCCAGCATAGGGTTCGGGGGGACGAGAGAAAACACTGAAGCTTTCTTT. As protein: CASIGFGGTRENTEAFF.

V gene TRBV7-2 combines with J gene TRBJ2-1; 8 bases are shared with TRBD2. The V gene's germline CDR1 is SGHTA and CDR2 FQGNSA. V lost 6 bases and J lost 1; bases outside the gene matches: 5. The CDR3 runs to 15 residues. CDR3 sequence reads: CASRSSGASYNEQFF. The DNA of the CDR3 is TGTGCCAGCAGGAGTAGCGGGGCGTCCTACAATGAGCAGTTCTTC.